These 13 T cell receptor beta chains were all obtained from the same sample, sequenced in a study of T cell repertoires in cytomegalovirus infection. TCRdb independently ran MiXCR on the reads; one entry per CDR3 protein. The top ten clones hold more than 20% of a sample with about 180,000 distinct CDR3 sequences, 13% to 15% of them seen once. The sample consisted of PBMCs. The receptor set was obtained from a human donor in good health (CMV status not recorded). Some clones in this sample may be carry-over from other donors' samples.

This clonotype was detected many times. The V and J genes are TRBV11-1 and TRBJ1-1; tentative D call: TRBD1 (6 bases). Looked up from germline, CDR1 is SGHAT and CDR2 is FQDESV (reference sequence). V lost 3 bases and J lost 7, with 12 bases in between. The CDR3 has 13 amino acids. As DNA, the CDR3 is TGTGCCAGCAGCTTCCAGGGACATTTTGAAGCTTTCTTT. Its translation is CASSFQGHFEAFF.

This clonotype showed up many times. The gene calls are TRBV7-3 and TRBJ2-7; D might be TRBD1 (6 bases). V shed 0 bases and J shed 4 bases, with 13 bases lying between them. There are 15 residues in the CDR3. Germline V CDR1 and CDR2: SGHTA, FQGTGA. The CDR3, as DNA: TGTGCCAGCAGCTTAACAAAAACAGGGCCTTACGAGCAGTACTTC. This codes for CASSLTKTGPYEQYF.

This clonotype showed up many times. This sequence joins TRBV6-2 or TRBV6-3 and TRBJ1-5; 8 bases are shared with TRBD1. This CDR3 is built from 16 residues. The V segment lost 5 bases and the J segment 4 bases; nucleotides outside the gene matches: 10. CDR1 is MNHEY, CDR2 SVGEGT, per germline. For the CDR3, the DNA is TGTGCCAGCAGTCCCCAGACAGGGGCTGGGAATCAGCCCCAGCATTTT. The encoded protein is CASSPQTGAGNQPQHF.

The chain joins TRBV4-3 to TRBJ1-2; D is ambiguous. CDR1 LGHNA and CDR2 YSLEER come from the germline V gene. There are 13 residues in the CDR3. V lost 0 bases to trimming and J lost 8 bases, with 10 bases between them. The CDR3 bases are TGCGCCAGCAGCCAAGATCTGTTTGGGGGCTACACCTTC. As protein: CASSQDLFGGYTF.

This clonotype has a handful of counts. The V and J genes are TRBV29-1 and TRBJ1-5; no definite D call. CDR1 is SQVTM, CDR2 ANQGSEA, per germline. This CDR3 has 13 residues. The V and J ends lost 4 bases and 2 bases respectively, with 9 bases between them. CDR3 nucleotides: TGCAGCGTTGTGGTGGGAGGCAATCAGCCCCAGCATTTT. Its translation is CSVVVGGNQPQHF.

In its sample, this clonotype was seen a few times. The genes are TRBV10-3 and TRBJ2-1; TRBD2 matches 7 bases. The ends lost 2 bases at V and 9 bases at J; junction bases unmatched: 13. The CDR3 has 16 residues. Germline loops: CDR1 ENHRY, CDR2 SYGVKD. The CDR3 DNA reads TGTGCCATCAGTGAGCCCTGGTCCCACTCGGGGGGTGAGCAGTTCTTC. Its protein product is CAISEPWSHSGGEQFF.

This clonotype was seen ten or more times. The chain combines TRBV12-3 or TRBV12-4 with TRBJ2-2, with no clear D. V lost 6 bases and J lost 6, with 8 bases in between. The CDR3 consists of 12 residues. The CDR3 protein is CASSWSAGELFF. In DNA, the CDR3 is TGTGCCAGCAGCTGGAGTGCCGGGGAGCTGTTTTTT.

For this clonotype: With a much larger clone just one base away, this may be a read error. The chain links TRBV12-5 to TRBJ2-2; D call uncertain. CDR1 LGHNT and CDR2 FRNRAP come from the germline V gene. CDR3 length equals 13 residues. V was clipped by 2 bases and J by 7 bases, with 8 bases between them. The CDR3 nucleotides read TGTGCTAGTGGTTTGAGTTACATCGGGGAGCTGTTTTTT. Residues: CASGLSYIGELFF.

This clonotype was seen a handful of times. The rearrangement uses TRBV24-1 and TRBJ2-1, with unresolved D. Trimming shortened V by 4 bases and J by 11 bases, and 11 bases separated the two germline ends. The CDR3 consists of 12 residues. Germline loops: CDR1 KGHDR, CDR2 SFDVKD. The CDR3 DNA is TGTGCCACCAGTGAATCTAGTGGGAAGCAGTTCTTC. It encodes CATSESSGKQFF.

This clonotype was recorded many times. This chain joins TRBV28 and TRBJ1-2; 11 positions match TRBD1. Trimming removed 4 bases from V and 8 bases from J; junction bases left unmatched: 9. Germline CDR1 reads MDHEN; CDR2 reads SYDVKM. CDR3 size: 15 residues. CDR3 region: CASSYRDRGSGGYTF. CDR3 DNA: TGTGCCAGCAGTTACCGGGACAGGGGGTCGGGGGGCTACACCTTC.

The rearrangement links TRBV28 to TRBJ2-4; D is possibly TRBD2 (6 bases). This CDR3 is built from 13 residues. V shed 7 bases and J shed 9 bases, with 16 bases lying between them. The germline gives CDR1 MDHEN, CDR2 SYDVKM. CDR3 sequence reads: CASTLRPGGIQYF. In nucleotides, the CDR3 is TGTGCCAGCACACTGCGGCCCGGGGGCATTCAGTACTTC.

This clonotype was counted many times. The genes are TRBV7-6 and TRBJ2-7; 12 positions match TRBD2. With V trimmed by 3 bases and J by 6 bases, 3 bases remained unmatched. This CDR3 region has 14 residues. Germline CDR1 reads SGHVS; CDR2 reads FNYEAQ. The CDR3 sequence is CASSLTSGSTEQYF. CDR3 in DNA: TGTGCCAGCAGCTTGACTAGCGGGAGTACCGAGCAGTACTTC.

The V call is TRBV6-2 or TRBV6-3, the J call TRBJ1-1, with no clear D. The CDR3 runs 12 residues. Germline CDR1 and CDR2: MNHEY and SVGEGT. Trimming took 6 bases from V and 0 from J, leaving 5 bases between them. CDR3: CASRHLNTEAFF. CDR3 sequence (DNA): TGTGCCAGCAGGCACCTGAACACTGAAGCTTTCTTT.